This T cell receptor (beta chain) was captured by sequencing in a study of T cells in Graves' hyperthyroidism and ophthalmopathy. Trimming took 4 bases from V and 8 from J; bases not matched to a gene: 7. CDR1 and CDR2 from the germline V gene are SQVTM and ANQGSEA. The CDR3 extends over 13 amino acids. Amplified TCR beta CDR3 regions derived from RNA transcripts. HTBI primers drove first-round RT-PCR of the TCR CDR3. TCRdb independently ran MiXCR on the multiplex PCR reads; one entry per CDR3 protein. This table has 600,000 to 800,000 distinct CDR3 sequences, just over 35% appearing once. This clonotype was detected only a few times.

Source material: blood. The clonotype comes from a woman in her forties with Graves' hyperthyroidism. The gene calls are TRBV29-1 and TRBJ2-1, with 8 positions matching TRBD1. The DNA of the CDR3 is TGCAGCGTTGTTAGGCAGGGGGCGGATGAGCAGTTCTTC. It specifies CSVVRQGADEQFF.